A selection of T cell receptor beta chains follows, all from one sample in a study of shared clonotypes between healthy human individuals. The assay was immunoSEQ multiplex PCR, and TCRdb's table has in-frame clones only and misses some. Altogether about 1 million clones are present, 65% to 75% being singletons, with the ten largest covering roughly 1.5%. The sample consisted of memory CD4+ T cells sorted from blood. The receptors derive from a man aged 18 to 35 in good health. CDR3s include the opening cysteine and the closing phenylalanine or tryptophan. The order of the fields is D gene, clone size, V gene, J gene, CDR3 protein, CDR3 DNA. D genes are given only for firm matches. Clone sizes are given selectively: once, few, many, or a class where the clone is expanded.

>TRBD1|few|TRBV4-3|TRBJ2-5
CASSQDTGDGETQYF
TGCGCCAGCAGCCAGGATACAGGGGATGGAGAGACCCAGTACTTC
>TRBD1|NA|TRBV7-2|TRBJ2-2
CASSETGGTGELFF
TGTGCCAGCAGCGAAACAGGGGGCACCGGGGAGCTGTTTTTT
>NA|NA|TRBV7-9|TRBJ2-7
CASSFRPWTETYEQYF
TGTGCCAGCAGCTTCCGCCCCTGGACAGAAACCTACGAGCAGTACTTC
>TRBD2|few|TRBV10-2|TRBJ2-1
CASTRGTSGFSSYNEQFF
TGCGCCAGCACCCGCGGGACTAGCGGATTTAGCTCCTACAATGAGCAGTTCTTC
>NA|NA|TRBV28|TRBJ1-6
CASETNPRSPLHF
TGTGCCAGCGAAACCAACCCCCGTTCACCCCTCCACTTT
>NA|NA|TRBV1|TRBJ1-1
CTSSQVGANTEAFF
TGCACCAGCAGCCAGGTAGGGGCAAACACTGAAGCTTTCTTT
>TRBD2|NA|TRBV23-1|TRBJ2-3
CASSQREASGALGTDTQYF
TGCGCCAGCAGTCAACGGGAGGCTAGCGGGGCTTTGGGCACAGATACGCAGTATTTT
>NA|NA|TRBV18|TRBJ2-7
CASSPGHLAYRSYEQYF
TGTGCCAGCTCCCCCGGGCATCTGGCGTACCGCTCCTACGAGCAGTACTTC
>NA|NA|TRBV5-1|TRBJ1-3
CASRQGSASGNTIYF
TGCGCCAGCAGGCAGGGTAGTGCTTCTGGAAACACCATATATTTT
>NA|few|TRBV18|TRBJ1-1
CASSPPRLGNTEAFF
TGTGCCAGCTCACCCCCCAGGTTAGGGAACACTGAAGCTTTCTTT
>NA|NA|TRBV2|TRBJ2-2
CASSDTGRSTGELFF
TGTGCCAGCAGTGATACGGGAAGGTCCACCGGGGAGCTGTTTTTT
>TRBD1|NA|TRBV5-8|TRBJ1-2
CASSPRTGANYGYTF
TGTGCCAGCAGCCCGAGGACAGGGGCTAACTATGGCTACACCTTC
>NA|NA|TRBV9|TRBJ1-4
CASSANQGGGNEKLFF
TGTGCCAGCAGCGCGAACCAGGGAGGGGGAAATGAAAAACTGTTTTTT
>TRBD2|NA|TRBV15|TRBJ2-7
CATSRDTSGAYEQYF
TGTGCCACCAGCAGAGACACTAGCGGGGCCTACGAGCAGTACTTC
>NA|NA|TRBV30|TRBJ1-5
CAWSTSDPGPQHF
TGTGCCTGGAGTACTTCGGACCCCGGGCCCCAGCATTTT
>TRBD1|NA|TRBV5-1|TRBJ2-7
CASSPRGTEYEQYF
TGCGCCAGCAGCCCCCGAGGGACAGAATACGAGCAGTACTTC
>NA|NA|TRBV19|TRBJ1-3
CASRFAYSGNTIYF
TGTGCCAGTAGATTTGCCTACTCTGGAAACACCATATATTTT
>NA|NA|TRBV11-3|TRBJ2-1
CASSAGGQNNEQFF
TGTGCCAGCAGCGCTGGCGGGCAGAACAATGAGCAGTTCTTC
>TRBD1|NA|TRBV5-1|TRBJ2-3
CASSLTLGTGSDTQYF
TGCGCCAGCAGCTTGACCCTCGGGACAGGGTCAGATACGCAGTATTTT
>TRBD1|NA|TRBV18|TRBJ2-1
CASSPSDRGSDNEQFF
TGTGCCAGCTCACCATCGGACAGGGGGAGTGACAATGAGCAGTTCTTC